This TCR beta chain is drawn from a study of blood T cell repertoires in COVID-19. For the study at large: Samples of COVID-19 (acute and convalescent) were obtained from the United States, Italy and Spain.

Participant age was about 18 to 95 years, and participants resided in fewer than 30 US areas. Before being deemed recovered, Cohort 3 donors had two negative PCRs, clearance, or symptom resolution. In this sample, this clone turned up once. Trimming pared 4 bases from V and 10 bases from J, leaving 14 bases between. From germline, CDR1 is LGHNA and CDR2 YNFKEQ. CDR3 size: 14 residues. TCRdb keeps only in-frame clones here, not all; method: immunoSEQ multiplex PCR. The data contain about 160,000 clones, about 81% of them singletons. Specimen: PBMCs or T cells enriched from blood (not recorded which). The source is a man aged 50 to 59 who had recovered from COVID-19. V gene TRBV4-2 combines with J gene TRBJ1-6; D is perhaps TRBD1 (6 bases). Here the CDR3 reads CASSPIAGESPLHF. In DNA, the CDR3 is TGTGCCAGCAGCCCCATCGCAGGGGAATCACCCCTCCACTTT.